A selection of T cell receptor beta chains follows, all from one sample in a study of T cells in Graves' hyperthyroidism and ophthalmopathy. Via MiXCR, TCRdb re-called the multiplex PCR reads, giving one row per CDR3 protein. The sample holds almost 500,000 distinct CDR3 sequences, about 22% seen once. Material: blood. The receptors come from a woman aged 70-85 years with Graves' ophthalmopathy. Both conserved end residues are part of each CDR3. Fields, in order: clone size, D gene, V gene, J gene, CDR3 protein, CDR3 DNA. D genes are given only for firm matches. Not every row has a clone size; where given, it reads once, few, many or a size class.

abundance: .; d_gene: .; v_gene: TRBV6-1; j_gene: TRBJ1-1; CDR3aa: CASILGQKAFF; CDR3nt: TGTGCCAGCATTCTGGGCCAGAAAGCTTTCTTT
abundance: .; d_gene: .; v_gene: TRBV9; j_gene: TRBJ1-6; CDR3aa: CASSVDPLSGSPLHF; CDR3nt: TGTGCCAGCAGCGTAGACCCATTGTCGGGTTCACCCCTCCACTTT
abundance: few; d_gene: TRBD1; v_gene: TRBV29-1; j_gene: TRBJ1-2; CDR3aa: CSVVTGTGIYGYTF; CDR3nt: TGCAGCGTTGTAACCGGGACAGGGATCTATGGCTACACCTTC
abundance: .; d_gene: TRBD2; v_gene: TRBV20-1; j_gene: TRBJ2-5; CDR3aa: CSAAGTGGRALGETQYF; CDR3nt: TGCAGTGCTGCCGGGACTGGCGGGAGGGCCTTGGGGGAGACCCAGTACTTC
abundance: .; d_gene: TRBD1; v_gene: TRBV7-2; j_gene: TRBJ1-1; CDR3aa: CASSLSNRGTEAFF; CDR3nt: TGTGCCAGCAGCTTATCCAACAGGGGCACTGAAGCTTTCTTT
abundance: .; d_gene: .; v_gene: TRBV19; j_gene: TRBJ1-4; CDR3aa: CASTKTGTGEKLFF; CDR3nt: TGTGCCAGTACAAAAACAGGGACGGGTGAAAAACTGTTTTTT
abundance: many; d_gene: .; v_gene: TRBV27; j_gene: TRBJ2-1; CDR3aa: CASSLQGYNEQFF; CDR3nt: TGTGCCAGCAGCCTCCAGGGATACAATGAGCAGTTCTTC
abundance: few; d_gene: TRBD1; v_gene: TRBV28; j_gene: TRBJ2-1; CDR3aa: CASSFTGGTYNEQFF; CDR3nt: TGTGCCAGCAGTTTTACAGGGGGAACCTACAATGAGCAGTTCTTC
abundance: few; d_gene: .; v_gene: TRBV27; j_gene: TRBJ2-7; CDR3aa: CASSLRSSSQYEQYF; CDR3nt: TGTGCCAGCAGTTTAAGGTCTAGCAGTCAGTACGAGCAGTACTTC
abundance: .; d_gene: .; v_gene: TRBV9; j_gene: TRBJ2-1; CDR3aa: CASSALGQGSHEQFF; CDR3nt: TGTGCCAGCAGTGCCTTGGGGCAGGGGAGCCATGAGCAGTTCTTC
abundance: .; d_gene: .; v_gene: TRBV19; j_gene: TRBJ2-5; CDR3aa: CASSIRLQETQYF; CDR3nt: TGTGCCAGTAGTATCCGGTTGCAAGAGACCCAGTACTTC
abundance: many; d_gene: .; v_gene: TRBV29-1; j_gene: TRBJ2-5; CDR3aa: CSVTQSGAKETQYF; CDR3nt: TGCAGCGTTACCCAATCCGGGGCAAAAGAGACCCAGTACTTC
abundance: many; d_gene: .; v_gene: TRBV12-5; j_gene: TRBJ2-1; CDR3aa: CASGLVLRSGGGNEQFF; CDR3nt: TGTGCTAGTGGTTTGGTCCTCAGGAGCGGAGGAGGGAATGAGCAGTTCTTC
abundance: .; d_gene: TRBD2; v_gene: TRBV7-9; j_gene: TRBJ2-2; CDR3aa: CASSPEAGLAGGRTGELFF; CDR3nt: TGTGCCAGCAGCCCAGAGGCTGGGCTAGCGGGAGGGCGAACCGGGGAGCTGTTTTTT
abundance: few; d_gene: .; v_gene: TRBV5-1; j_gene: TRBJ2-1; CDR3aa: CATRDGSVSYNEQFF; CDR3nt: TGCGCCACCAGAGACGGGAGTGTCTCCTACAATGAGCAGTTCTTC
abundance: many; d_gene: TRBD1; v_gene: TRBV6-1; j_gene: TRBJ2-3; CDR3aa: CASSPRTGSTDTQYF; CDR3nt: TGTGCCAGCAGTCCTAGGACAGGAAGCACAGATACGCAGTATTTT
abundance: few; d_gene: TRBD2; v_gene: TRBV6-5; j_gene: TRBJ2-7; CDR3aa: CASSYARDYFYEQYF; CDR3nt: TGTGCCAGCAGTTACGCCCGGGACTACTTCTACGAGCAGTACTTC
abundance: .; d_gene: .; v_gene: TRBV6-2/TRBV6-3; j_gene: TRBJ1-2; CDR3aa: CASRPMERFYGYTF; CDR3nt: TGTGCCAGCAGACCTATGGAAAGGTTCTATGGCTACACCTTC
abundance: .; d_gene: .; v_gene: TRBV25-1; j_gene: TRBJ2-2; CDR3aa: CASSPLDGAGELFF; CDR3nt: TGTGCCAGCAGTCCCCTTGATGGGGCCGGGGAGCTGTTTTTT
abundance: many; d_gene: TRBD1; v_gene: TRBV20-1; j_gene: TRBJ2-5; CDR3aa: CSARGGTGKETQYF; CDR3nt: TGCAGTGCTAGAGGGGGGACAGGCAAAGAGACCCAGTACTTC
abundance: few; d_gene: .; v_gene: TRBV11-1; j_gene: TRBJ2-2; CDR3aa: CASSLGYLGELFF; CDR3nt: TGTGCCAGCAGCTTAGGATACCTCGGGGAGCTGTTTTTT
abundance: .; d_gene: .; v_gene: TRBV9; j_gene: TRBJ2-1; CDR3aa: CASSSTVGLQQFF; CDR3nt: TGTGCCAGCAGCTCGACGGTGGGACTTCAGCAGTTCTTC
abundance: few; d_gene: TRBD1; v_gene: TRBV28; j_gene: TRBJ1-1; CDR3aa: CASYGTGGSKETFF; CDR3nt: TGTGCCAGCTATGGGACAGGGGGGTCTAAGGAGACTTTCTTT
abundance: few; d_gene: .; v_gene: TRBV28; j_gene: TRBJ2-1; CDR3aa: CASSNRLSSYNEQFF; CDR3nt: TGTGCCAGCAGTAACAGGCTCTCCTCCTACAATGAGCAGTTCTTC
abundance: few; d_gene: .; v_gene: TRBV9; j_gene: TRBJ1-2; CDR3aa: CASSANAGAPHGYTF; CDR3nt: TGTGCCAGCAGCGCCAATGCAGGCGCCCCCCATGGCTACACCTTC
abundance: many; d_gene: .; v_gene: TRBV6-1; j_gene: TRBJ2-7; CDR3aa: CASSYSGPPYEQYF; CDR3nt: TGTGCCAGCAGTTACTCCGGCCCCCCCTACGAGCAGTACTTC
abundance: .; d_gene: TRBD2; v_gene: TRBV20-1; j_gene: TRBJ2-1; CDR3aa: CSARTASGISSYNEQFF; CDR3nt: TGCAGTGCTAGAACGGCTAGCGGGATCAGCTCCTACAATGAGCAGTTCTTC
abundance: many; d_gene: TRBD1; v_gene: TRBV28; j_gene: TRBJ2-2; CDR3aa: CASTDGTGTNTGELFF; CDR3nt: TGTGCCAGCACTGACGGGACAGGGACGAACACCGGGGAGCTGTTTTTT
abundance: .; d_gene: .; v_gene: TRBV6-1; j_gene: TRBJ2-2; CDR3aa: CASSEVVGTGELFF; CDR3nt: TGTGCCAGCAGTGAAGTCGTAGGCACCGGGGAGCTGTTTTTT
abundance: many; d_gene: .; v_gene: TRBV6-5; j_gene: TRBJ2-3; CDR3aa: CASSSGSPADTQYF; CDR3nt: TGTGCCAGCAGCTCCGGGTCACCGGCAGATACGCAGTATTTT
abundance: few; d_gene: .; v_gene: TRBV29-1; j_gene: TRBJ2-2; CDR3aa: CSVEGSSSTGELFF; CDR3nt: TGCAGCGTTGAAGGGTCCAGTTCTACCGGGGAGCTGTTTTTT
abundance: few; d_gene: .; v_gene: TRBV4-1; j_gene: TRBJ1-1; CDR3aa: CASSQTRTTEAFF; CDR3nt: TGCGCCAGCAGCCAAACAAGGACCACTGAAGCTTTCTTT
abundance: .; d_gene: .; v_gene: TRBV24-1; j_gene: TRBJ2-2; CDR3aa: CATSDGLRSNTGELFF; CDR3nt: TGTGCCACCAGTGATGGACTCAGATCGAACACCGGGGAGCTGTTTTTT
abundance: .; d_gene: TRBD2; v_gene: TRBV5-5; j_gene: TRBJ2-7; CDR3aa: CASSPPLAGAGEQYF; CDR3nt: TGTGCCAGCTCACCGCCGCTAGCGGGAGCTGGCGAGCAGTACTTC
abundance: few; d_gene: .; v_gene: TRBV6-9; j_gene: TRBJ1-5; CDR3aa: CASSSPTGWYQPQHF; CDR3nt: TGTGCCAGCAGTTCGCCAACAGGGTGGTATCAGCCCCAGCATTTT
abundance: few; d_gene: .; v_gene: TRBV3-1; j_gene: TRBJ1-1; CDR3aa: CASSDWKNTEAFF; CDR3nt: TGTGCCAGCAGCGATTGGAAGAACACTGAAGCTTTCTTT
abundance: once; d_gene: .; v_gene: TRBV2; j_gene: TRBJ2-1; CDR3aa: CASSPRDGHEQFF; CDR3nt: TGCGCCAGCAGCCCCCGGGATGGGCATGAGCAGTTCTTC
abundance: few; d_gene: .; v_gene: TRBV7-8; j_gene: TRBJ1-4; CDR3aa: CASSKAVYNEKLFF; CDR3nt: TGTGCCAGCAGCAAGGCGGTTTATAATGAAAAACTGTTTTTT
abundance: .; d_gene: .; v_gene: TRBV7-6; j_gene: TRBJ1-1; CDR3aa: CASSLAIAWGFDTEAFF; CDR3nt: TGTGCCAGCAGCTTAGCGATCGCCTGGGGGTTTGACACTGAAGCTTTCTTT
abundance: .; d_gene: TRBD1; v_gene: TRBV9; j_gene: TRBJ2-2; CDR3aa: CASSPRTGLIMNTGELFF; CDR3nt: TGTGCCAGCAGCCCGAGGACAGGGTTGATTATGAACACCGGGGAGCTGTTTTTT
abundance: .; d_gene: TRBD1; v_gene: TRBV12-3/TRBV12-4; j_gene: TRBJ1-3; CDR3aa: CASSFNPGQGNTIYF; CDR3nt: TGTGCCAGCAGCTTTAACCCGGGACAGGGAAACACCATATATTTT
abundance: many; d_gene: TRBD1; v_gene: TRBV6-7; j_gene: TRBJ1-2; CDR3aa: CASSATTGTFYGYTF; CDR3nt: TGTGCCAGCAGTGCAACGACAGGGACGTTCTATGGCTACACCTTC
abundance: .; d_gene: TRBD1; v_gene: TRBV27; j_gene: TRBJ1-1; CDR3aa: CASRGDRHTGTEAFF; CDR3nt: TGTGCCAGCAGGGGGGACAGGCACACGGGGACTGAAGCTTTCTTT
abundance: few; d_gene: .; v_gene: TRBV20-1; j_gene: TRBJ1-1; CDR3aa: CSARGPRGMNTEAFF; CDR3nt: TGCAGTGCTAGAGGGCCCCGGGGGATGAACACTGAAGCTTTCTTT
abundance: few; d_gene: TRBD2; v_gene: TRBV7-3; j_gene: TRBJ2-2; CDR3aa: CASSLLGTSGRPGELFF; CDR3nt: TGTGCCAGCAGCTTACTCGGGACTAGCGGGAGGCCCGGGGAGCTGTTTTTT
abundance: .; d_gene: .; v_gene: TRBV20-1; j_gene: TRBJ2-7; CDR3aa: CSARDDLQGRNSYEQYF; CDR3nt: TGCAGTGCTAGAGATGACTTACAGGGACGGAACTCCTACGAGCAGTACTTC
abundance: .; d_gene: .; v_gene: TRBV6-2/TRBV6-3; j_gene: TRBJ1-5; CDR3aa: CASSTDEYTNQPQHF; CDR3nt: TGTGCCAGCAGCACGGACGAGTATACCAATCAGCCCCAGCATTTT
abundance: .; d_gene: .; v_gene: TRBV6-6; j_gene: TRBJ2-7; CDR3aa: CASSYSAGVSYEQYF; CDR3nt: TGTGCCAGCAGTTACTCAGCCGGGGTCTCCTACGAGCAGTACTTC
abundance: few; d_gene: .; v_gene: TRBV30; j_gene: TRBJ1-5; CDR3aa: CAWREGDQPQHF; CDR3nt: TGTGCCTGGAGGGAGGGGGATCAGCCCCAGCATTTT
abundance: many; d_gene: .; v_gene: TRBV28; j_gene: TRBJ1-2; CDR3aa: CASSSTPNYGYTF; CDR3nt: TGTGCCAGCAGTTCCACCCCTAACTATGGCTACACCTTC
abundance: .; d_gene: .; v_gene: TRBV4-3; j_gene: TRBJ1-2; CDR3aa: CASSRLGTSVGYTF; CDR3nt: TGCGCCAGCAGCCGACTAGGGACAAGTGTTGGCTACACCTTC
abundance: few; d_gene: .; v_gene: TRBV18; j_gene: TRBJ1-3; CDR3aa: CASSPGRAGNTIYF; CDR3nt: TGTGCCAGCTCACCGGGCAGGGCTGGAAACACCATATATTTT
abundance: .; d_gene: TRBD1; v_gene: TRBV4-3; j_gene: TRBJ1-1; CDR3aa: CASSQDDRVGEAFF; CDR3nt: TGCGCCAGCAGCCAAGATGACAGGGTGGGGGAAGCTTTCTTT
abundance: .; d_gene: .; v_gene: TRBV9; j_gene: TRBJ1-5; CDR3aa: CASSAGGGGREPQHF; CDR3nt: TGTGCCAGCAGCGCGGGGGGGGGAGGGCGCGAGCCCCAGCATTTT
abundance: many; d_gene: .; v_gene: TRBV6-1; j_gene: TRBJ1-2; CDR3aa: CASSEQGRYGYTF; CDR3nt: TGTGCCAGCAGTGAACAGGGACGGTATGGCTACACCTTC
abundance: many; d_gene: TRBD2; v_gene: TRBV11-2; j_gene: TRBJ2-5; CDR3aa: CASSFRGLAGVETQYF; CDR3nt: TGTGCCAGCAGCTTCCGCGGACTAGCGGGAGTTGAGACCCAGTACTTC
abundance: .; d_gene: .; v_gene: TRBV15; j_gene: TRBJ2-3; CDR3aa: CATSREAGPPGTDTQYF; CDR3nt: TGTGCCACCAGCAGAGAAGCCGGGCCCCCGGGCACAGATACGCAGTATTTT
abundance: .; d_gene: .; v_gene: TRBV30; j_gene: TRBJ1-2; CDR3aa: CAWNRGWGDYGYTF; CDR3nt: TGTGCCTGGAATAGGGGCTGGGGTGACTATGGCTACACCTTC